The T cell receptor (beta chain) under discussion was sequenced for a study of shared clonotypes between healthy human individuals. Study findings and constraints: The four-donor shared clonotypes exceeded non-shared clonotypes in generation probability, with non-shared ones scoring lower.

This clone has only one observation. What it recognizes is unknown. Naive CD8 cells were CD45RO-negative, positively selected for CCR7, excluding terminally differentiated effector memory CD45RA+ cells. Donors had no recently reported acute infections or vaccinations and were HIV-negative. Template for every sorted-subset replicate PCR totaled 150 to 250 ng DNA, roughly 30,000 T cell genomes. Clones were read by immunoSEQ multiplex PCR, and TCRdb kept only the in-frame ones, dropping some. The profile shows approximately 590,000 clones, 95% of them singletons. The CDR3 runs to 15 residues. The V end lost 3 bases, the J end lost 0 bases, and 9 bases lay between the germline ends. From germline, CDR1 is PRHDT and CDR2 FYEKMQ (reference sequence).

Sequenced input: naive CD8+ T cells sorted from blood. The receptor was derived from a woman younger than 45 in good health. V is TRBV13 and J is TRBJ1-3; possibly TRBD1 for D (5 bases). CDR3 sequence reads: CASSLWGSSGNTIYF. CDR3 sequence (DNA): TGTGCCAGCAGCTTGTGGGGGAGCTCTGGAAACACCATATATTTT.